This T cell receptor beta chain was identified in a study of shared clonotypes between healthy human individuals. Clones were sequenced by immunoSEQ multiplex PCR, and TCRdb holds only the in-frame ones, with some missing. The table shows roughly 490,000 clones, with 76% occurring only once. Healthy HIV-negative adults with no recent acute infections or vaccinations were recruited as donors. This clone has at least ten counts. CDR1 and CDR2 (germline): SNHLY, FYNNEI. The trim removed 5 bases at V and 4 bases at J, leaving 9 bases unmatched. This CDR3 comprises 16 residues. The sample consisted of PBMCs. The genes are TRBV2 and TRBJ2-1; TRBD2 matches at 9 bases. This TCR was sampled from a woman in her thirties or forties in good health. Some clones in this sample may be carry-over from other donors' samples. The CDR3 reads CASSPPASGAYNEQFF. CDR3 nucleotide sequence: TGTGCCAGCAGTCCCCCGGCTAGCGGGGCTTACAATGAGCAGTTCTTC.